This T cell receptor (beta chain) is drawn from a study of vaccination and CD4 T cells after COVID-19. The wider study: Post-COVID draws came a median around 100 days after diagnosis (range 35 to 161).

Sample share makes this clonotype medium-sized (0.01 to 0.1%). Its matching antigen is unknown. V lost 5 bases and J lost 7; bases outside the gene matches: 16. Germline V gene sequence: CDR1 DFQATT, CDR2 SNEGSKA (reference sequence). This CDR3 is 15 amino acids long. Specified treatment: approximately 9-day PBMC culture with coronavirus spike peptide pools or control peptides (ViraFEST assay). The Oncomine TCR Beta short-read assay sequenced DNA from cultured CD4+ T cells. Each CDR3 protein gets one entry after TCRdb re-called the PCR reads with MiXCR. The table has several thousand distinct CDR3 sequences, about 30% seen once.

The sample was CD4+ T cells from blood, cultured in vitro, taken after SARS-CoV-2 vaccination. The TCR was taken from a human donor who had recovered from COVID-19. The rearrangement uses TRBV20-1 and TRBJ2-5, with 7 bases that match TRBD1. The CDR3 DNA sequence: TGCAGTGCTCTCCCCCCCGGGACAGTTCTTGTGACCCAGTACTTC. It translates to CSALPPGTVLVTQYF.